This record covers a single TCR beta chain. Its specificity is not known. This record belongs to a study of cytomegalovirus exposure and HLA in healthy donors. Germline assignment: CDR1 SNHLY and CDR2 FYNNEI. V was pared by 5 bases and J by 3 bases, with 1 base of the junction left unmatched. This CDR3 is 14 amino acids long. Both 60 Vbeta primers and 13 Jbeta primers went into the PCR. Data came from immunoSEQ multiplex PCR; TCRdb stores just in-frame clones and leaves some out. This repertoire shows approximately 130,000 clones, approximately 89% found once; its top ten account for under 7%. Study-level points and caveats: Follow-up analysis later connected one missense variant in DCLRE1C with trimming of TCR beta V- and J-genes. In a later analysis, DRB1 alleles had the most associated TCRs; HLA-C alleles the fewest. Earlier findings revealed that most TCR beta V segments proved productive either about 87% or about 30% of the time.

This sequence joins TRBV2 and TRBJ2-3; 11 bases fit TRBD1. Sequencing was performed on PBMCs. The sequence came from a woman aged 25 to 39 in good health and CMV-seropositive. In DNA form, the CDR3 reads TGTGCCAGCAGTTGGGACAGGGGGACAGATACGCAGTATTTT. Amino acids: CASSWDRGTDTQYF.